A few counts support the clone carrying this T cell receptor (beta chain). Antigen unknown. The data were taken from a study of beta chain features in type 1 diabetes. Isolated RNA was reverse transcribed in full, so expressed TCRB transcripts were sequenced. Only in-frame clones appear in the TCRdb table, and some are missing; sequencing was by immunoSEQ multiplex PCR. This table holds over 15,000 clones, about 50% found once. Points from the study as a whole: Type 1 diabetes patients showed fewer insertions and more deletions at VDJ junctions. A moderate, significant TCRB CDR3 shortening appeared in type 1 diabetes across four CD4+ subsets. Patients and controls would share equally any PCR tilt toward shorter templates.

The TCR sequence derives from a man aged 18 to 30 in good health. The material sequenced was stem cell memory CD4+ T cells from blood.

In DNA, the CDR3 is TGTGCCAGCAGTTTTGGTGGGACTGGCACAGATACGCAGTATTTT. Translated: CASSFGGTGTDTQYF. The chain employs TRBV28 and TRBJ2-3, with D perhaps matching TRBD2 (6 bases). The germline V gene has CDR1 MDHEN and CDR2 SYDVKM. V dropped 3 bases and J dropped 1 base, with 11 bases sitting between them. This CDR3 region has 15 residues.